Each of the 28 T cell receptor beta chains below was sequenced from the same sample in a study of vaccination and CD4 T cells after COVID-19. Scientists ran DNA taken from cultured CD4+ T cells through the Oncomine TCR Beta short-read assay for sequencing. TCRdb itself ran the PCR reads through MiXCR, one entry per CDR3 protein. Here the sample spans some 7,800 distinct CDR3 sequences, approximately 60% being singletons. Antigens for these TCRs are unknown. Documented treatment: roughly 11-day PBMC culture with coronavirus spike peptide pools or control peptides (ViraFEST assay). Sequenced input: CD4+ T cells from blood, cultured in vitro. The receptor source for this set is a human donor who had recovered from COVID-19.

DNA of the CDR3: TGTGCCAGCAGCTTGGACAGAGACTATGGCTACACCTTC. Encoded protein: CASSLDRDYGYTF. This chain links TRBV5-6 with TRBJ1-2; D ambiguous. CDR3 length equals 13 residues. Germline-derived CDR1 and CDR2 are SGHDT and YYEEEE. The germline V and J ends were trimmed by 0 bases and 3 bases, with 6 bases remaining between them.

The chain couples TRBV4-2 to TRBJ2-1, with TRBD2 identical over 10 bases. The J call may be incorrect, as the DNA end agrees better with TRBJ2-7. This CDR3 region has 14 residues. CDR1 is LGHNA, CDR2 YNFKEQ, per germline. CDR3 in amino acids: CASSQDDSGGWQYF. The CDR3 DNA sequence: TGTGCCAGCAGCCAAGATGATAGCGGGGGGTGGCAGTACTTC.

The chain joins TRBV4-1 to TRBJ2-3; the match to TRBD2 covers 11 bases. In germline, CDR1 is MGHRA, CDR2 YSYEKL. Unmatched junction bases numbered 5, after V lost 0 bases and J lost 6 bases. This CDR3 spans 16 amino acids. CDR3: CASSQDALAGDDTQYF. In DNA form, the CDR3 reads TGCGCCAGCAGCCAAGATGCACTAGCGGGAGATGATACGCAGTATTTT.

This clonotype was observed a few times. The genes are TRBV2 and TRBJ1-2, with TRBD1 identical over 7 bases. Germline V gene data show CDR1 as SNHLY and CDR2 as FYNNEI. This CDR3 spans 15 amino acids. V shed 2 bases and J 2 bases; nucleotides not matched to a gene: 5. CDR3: CASSELGTVNYGYTF. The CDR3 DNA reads TGTGCCAGCAGTGAATTGGGGACAGTGAACTATGGCTACACCTTC.

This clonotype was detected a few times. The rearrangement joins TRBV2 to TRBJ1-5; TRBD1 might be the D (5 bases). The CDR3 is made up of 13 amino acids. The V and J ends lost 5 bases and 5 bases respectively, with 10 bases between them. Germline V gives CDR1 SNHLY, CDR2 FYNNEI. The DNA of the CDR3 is TGTGCCAGCAGTAAAGGGACGGATCAGCCCCAGCATTTT. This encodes CASSKGTDQPQHF.

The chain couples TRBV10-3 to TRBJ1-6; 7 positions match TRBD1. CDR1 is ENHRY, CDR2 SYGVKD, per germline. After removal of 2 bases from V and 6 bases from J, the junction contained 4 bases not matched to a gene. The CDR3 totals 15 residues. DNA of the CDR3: TGTGCCATCAGTGAGGTACAGGGGACTAATTCACCCCTCCACTTT. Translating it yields CAISEVQGTNSPLHF.

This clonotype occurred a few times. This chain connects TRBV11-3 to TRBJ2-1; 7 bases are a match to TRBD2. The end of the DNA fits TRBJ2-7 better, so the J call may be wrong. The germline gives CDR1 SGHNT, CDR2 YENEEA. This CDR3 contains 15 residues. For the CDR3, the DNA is TGTGCCAGCAGCTTAGAGGGCAGCACTAGCGCCGAGCAGTACTTC. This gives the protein CASSLEGSTSAEQYF.

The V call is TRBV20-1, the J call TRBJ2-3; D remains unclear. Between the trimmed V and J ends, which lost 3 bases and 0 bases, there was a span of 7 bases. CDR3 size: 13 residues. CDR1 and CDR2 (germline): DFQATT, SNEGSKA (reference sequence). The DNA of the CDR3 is TGCAGTGCTAGGCACATTAGCACAGATACGCAGTATTTT. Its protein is CSARHISTDTQYF.

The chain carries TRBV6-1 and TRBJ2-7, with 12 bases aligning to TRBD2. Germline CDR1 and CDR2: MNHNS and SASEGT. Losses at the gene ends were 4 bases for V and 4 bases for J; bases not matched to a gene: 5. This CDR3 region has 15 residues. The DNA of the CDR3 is TGTGCCAGCAGTGCAGGGACTAGCGGGCCTTACGAGCAGTACTTC. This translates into CASSAGTSGPYEQYF.

CDR3 DNA sequence: TGTGCCAGCAGTTCCAGGCTGGAGAACACTGAAGCTTTCTTT. Protein sequence: CASSSRLENTEAFF. V usage is TRBV12-3 or TRBV12-4 and J usage is TRBJ1-1; D remains unclear. The CDR3 is 14 amino acids. The V end lost 4 bases, the J end lost 1 base, and 10 bases lay between the germline ends.

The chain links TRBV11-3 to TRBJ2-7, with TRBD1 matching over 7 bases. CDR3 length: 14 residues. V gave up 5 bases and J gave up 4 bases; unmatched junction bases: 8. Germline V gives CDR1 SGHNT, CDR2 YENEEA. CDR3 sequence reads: CASSPWDSDYEQYF. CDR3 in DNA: TGTGCCAGCAGCCCCTGGGACAGCGATTACGAGCAGTACTTC.

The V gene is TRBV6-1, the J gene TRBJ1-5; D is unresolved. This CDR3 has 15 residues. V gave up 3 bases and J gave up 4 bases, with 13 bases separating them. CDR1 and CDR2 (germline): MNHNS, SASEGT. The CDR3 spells CASSEGYWENQPQHF. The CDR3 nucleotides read TGTGCCAGCAGTGAGGGCTATTGGGAAAATCAGCCCCAGCATTTT.

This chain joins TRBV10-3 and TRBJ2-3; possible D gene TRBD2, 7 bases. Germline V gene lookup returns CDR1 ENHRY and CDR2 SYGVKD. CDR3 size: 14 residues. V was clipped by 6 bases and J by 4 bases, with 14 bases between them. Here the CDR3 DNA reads TGTGCCATCAGAGGGGGGGCGAGGGCAGATACGCAGTATTTT. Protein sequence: CAIRGGARADTQYF.

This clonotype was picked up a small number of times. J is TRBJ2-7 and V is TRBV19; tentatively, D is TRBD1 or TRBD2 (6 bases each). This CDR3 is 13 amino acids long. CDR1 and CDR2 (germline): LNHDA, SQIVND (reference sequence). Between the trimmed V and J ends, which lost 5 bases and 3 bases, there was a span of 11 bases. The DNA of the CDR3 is TGTGCCAGTAGTGCGGGACAACTCTACGAGCAGTACTTC. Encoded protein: CASSAGQLYEQYF.

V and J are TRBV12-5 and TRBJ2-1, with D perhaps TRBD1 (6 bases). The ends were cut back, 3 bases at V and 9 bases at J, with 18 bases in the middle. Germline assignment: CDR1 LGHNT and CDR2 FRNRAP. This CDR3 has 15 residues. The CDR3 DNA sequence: TGTGCTAGTGGTTTTGGGTTCAGGGGTCAATTTGAGCAGTTCTTC. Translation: CASGFGFRGQFEQFF. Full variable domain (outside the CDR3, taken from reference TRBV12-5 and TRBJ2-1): DARVTQTPRHKVTEMGQEVTMRCQPILGHNTVFWYRQTMMQGLELLAYFRNRAPLDDSGMPKDRFSAEMPDATLATLKIQPSEPRDSAVYFCASGFGFRGQFEQFFGPGTRLTVL.

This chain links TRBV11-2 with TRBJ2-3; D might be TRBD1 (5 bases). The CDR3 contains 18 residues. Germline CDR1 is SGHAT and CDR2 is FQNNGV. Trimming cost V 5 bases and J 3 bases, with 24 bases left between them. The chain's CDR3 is CASSRQLDIQEATDTQYF. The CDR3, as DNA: TGTGCCAGCAGCCGACAATTGGACATCCAAGAGGCTACAGATACGCAGTATTTT.

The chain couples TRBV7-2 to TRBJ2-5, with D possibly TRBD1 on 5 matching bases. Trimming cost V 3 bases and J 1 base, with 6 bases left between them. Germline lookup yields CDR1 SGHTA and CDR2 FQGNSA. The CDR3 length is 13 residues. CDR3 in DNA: TGTGCCAGCAGCTTTCAGGGCCAAGAGACCCAGTACTTC. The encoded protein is CASSFQGQETQYF.

This CDR3 reads CASSRLPGYFTGELFF. The DNA for the CDR3 is TGTGCCAGCAGTCGACTACCGGGATATTTCACCGGGGAGCTGTTTTTT. This chain connects TRBV6-1 to TRBJ2-2; tentative D call: TRBD2 (5 bases). The CDR3 spans 16 residues. V was clipped by 5 bases and J by 4 bases, with 17 bases between them. Per germline, CDR1 MNHNS and CDR2 SASEGT.

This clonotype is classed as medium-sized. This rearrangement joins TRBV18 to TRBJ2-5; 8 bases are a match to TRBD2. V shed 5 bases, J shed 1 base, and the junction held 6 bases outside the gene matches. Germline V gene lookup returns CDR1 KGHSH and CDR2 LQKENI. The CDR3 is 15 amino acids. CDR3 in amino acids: CASSSRSGIQETQYF. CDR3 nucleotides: TGTGCCAGCTCATCTCGTAGCGGGATCCAAGAGACCCAGTACTTC. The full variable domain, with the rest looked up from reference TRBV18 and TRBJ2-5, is NAGVMQNPRHLVRRRGQEARLRCSPMKGHSHVYWYRQLPEEGLKFMVYLQKENIIDESGMPKERFSAEFPKEGPSILRIQQVVRGDSAAYFCASSSRSGIQETQYFGPGTRLLVL.

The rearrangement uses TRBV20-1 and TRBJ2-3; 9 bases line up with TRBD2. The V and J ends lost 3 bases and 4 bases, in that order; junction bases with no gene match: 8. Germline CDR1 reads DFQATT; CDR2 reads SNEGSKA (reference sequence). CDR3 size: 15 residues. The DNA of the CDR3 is TGCAGTGCTAGGGGTAGCGGGAGTGGGCCAGATACGCAGTATTTT. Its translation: CSARGSGSGPDTQYF.

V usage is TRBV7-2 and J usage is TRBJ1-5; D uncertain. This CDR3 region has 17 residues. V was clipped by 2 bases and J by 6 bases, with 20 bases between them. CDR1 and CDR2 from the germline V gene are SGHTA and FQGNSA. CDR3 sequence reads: CASSLFSGRPRAQPQHF. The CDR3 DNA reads TGTGCCAGCAGCTTATTCAGTGGCCGCCCGAGGGCTCAGCCCCAGCATTTT.

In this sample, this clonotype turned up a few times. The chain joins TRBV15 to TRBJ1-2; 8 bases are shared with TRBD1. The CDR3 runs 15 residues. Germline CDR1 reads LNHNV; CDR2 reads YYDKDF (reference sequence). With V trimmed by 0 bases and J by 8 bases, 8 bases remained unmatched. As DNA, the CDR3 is TGTGCCACCAGCAGAGACGCAGGGGGCGCAGGGGGCTACACCTTC. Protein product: CATSRDAGGAGGYTF.

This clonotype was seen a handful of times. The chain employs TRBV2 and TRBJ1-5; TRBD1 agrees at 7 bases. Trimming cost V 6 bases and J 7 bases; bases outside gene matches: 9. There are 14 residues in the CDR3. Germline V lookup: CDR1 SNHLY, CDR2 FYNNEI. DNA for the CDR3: TGTGCCAGCAGGTCGGGACAGTTCTGGCAGCCCCAGCATTTT. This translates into CASRSGQFWQPQHF.

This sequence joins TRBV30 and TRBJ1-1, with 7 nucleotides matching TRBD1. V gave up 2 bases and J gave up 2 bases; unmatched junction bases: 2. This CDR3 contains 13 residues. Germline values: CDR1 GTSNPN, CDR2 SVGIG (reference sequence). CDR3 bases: TGTGCCTGGAGTAGGGACAGTAACACTGAAGCTTTCTTT. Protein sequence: CAWSRDSNTEAFF. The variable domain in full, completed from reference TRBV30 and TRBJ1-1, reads SQTIHQWPATLVQPVGSPLSLECTVEGTSNPNLYWYRQAAGRGLQLLFYSVGIGQISSEVPQNLSASRPQDRQFILSSKKLLLSDSGFYLCAWSRDSNTEAFFGQGTRLTVV.

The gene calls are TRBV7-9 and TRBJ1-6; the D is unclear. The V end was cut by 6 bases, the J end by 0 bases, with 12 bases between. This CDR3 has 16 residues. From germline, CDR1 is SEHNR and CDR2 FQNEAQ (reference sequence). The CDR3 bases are TGTGCCAGCAGTTACCTCTGGGGCTCCTATAATTCACCCCTCCACTTT. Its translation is CASSYLWGSYNSPLHF.

As DNA, the CDR3 is TGCGCCAGCAGCCGATTCGAAAGTCCGTACGGGGCAGGGGGCTACACCTTC. Translating gives CASSRFESPYGAGGYTF. The chain employs TRBV4-1 and TRBJ1-2; D is possibly TRBD1 (5 bases). CDR3 length: 17 amino acids. Germline CDR1 reads MGHRA; CDR2 reads YSYEKL. Trimming removed 4 bases at V and 8 bases at J, with 26 bases between.

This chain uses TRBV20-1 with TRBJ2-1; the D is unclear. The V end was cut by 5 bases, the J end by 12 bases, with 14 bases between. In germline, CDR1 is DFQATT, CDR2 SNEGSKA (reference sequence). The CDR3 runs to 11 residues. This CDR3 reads CSASRTFGQFF. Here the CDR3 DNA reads TGCAGTGCTTCCCGGACCTTCGGGCAGTTCTTC.

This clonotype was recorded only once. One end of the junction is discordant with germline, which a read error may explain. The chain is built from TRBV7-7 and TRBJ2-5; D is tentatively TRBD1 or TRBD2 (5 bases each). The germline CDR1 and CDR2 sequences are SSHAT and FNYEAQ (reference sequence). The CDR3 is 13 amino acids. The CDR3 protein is CASSWDGKETQYF. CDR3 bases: TGTGCTAGCAGCTGGGACGGAAAAGAGACCCAGTACTTC.